The T cell receptor (beta chain) under discussion was sequenced for a study of radiotherapy plus CTLA-4 blockade in lung cancer. The length of the CDR3 is 15 residues. Trimming removed 5 bases at V and 1 base at J, with 14 bases between. CDR1 is SGHTA, CDR2 FQGNSA, per germline. Produced via immunoSEQ multiplex PCR; TCRdb's table is partial and in-frame only. The profile shows nearly 110,000 clones, more than 75% of them singletons. Patients had chemo-refractory metastatic non-small-cell lung cancer and received focal radiation plus CTLA-4 blockade that used ipilimumab. The source material was peripheral blood, sampled from a patient treated with radiotherapy plus ipilimumab. This TCR derives from a human donor with non-small cell lung cancer that progressed on radiotherapy plus ipilimumab. Some clones in this sample may be carry-over from other donors' samples. The rearrangement uses TRBV7-2 and TRBJ1-1, with no clear D. The DNA for the CDR3 is TGTGCCAGCAGCCCATGGACTTGGGCGAACACTGAAGCTTTCTTT. Residues: CASSPWTWANTEAFF. The full variable domain, its missing parts supplied by reference TRBV7-2 and TRBJ1-1, is GAGVSQSPSNKVTEKGKDVELRCDPISGHTALYWYRQSLGQGLEFLIYFQGNSAPDKSGLPSDRFSAERTGGSVSTLTIQRTQQEDSAVYLCASSPWTWANTEAFFGQGTRLTVV.